This T cell receptor beta chain was captured in a study of vaccination effects on CD4 cells after COVID-19. On the study more broadly: All study participants received two doses of BNT162b2 or mRNA-1273 vaccine.

Produced via immunoSEQ multiplex PCR; TCRdb's table is partial and in-frame only. This table holds 35,000 to 50,000 clones, under 75% found once. A remark on this clone: Its antigen is still unknown.

Germline loops: CDR1 KGHSH, CDR2 LQKENI. Trimming cost V 6 bases and J 0 bases, with 17 bases left between them. This CDR3 is built from 16 residues. In the ViraFEST assay, antigen-specific CD4+ clonotypes were identified by expansion after peptide-pool stimulation. It was after more than nine days of culture that CD4+ T cells were isolated. Nucleocapsid antibodies were negative in the vaccine recipients, who had never had SARS-CoV-2 infection. Every well housed around 2.1 million PBMC, which grew in culture alongside 10 IU/ml IL-2 and roughly 9.8 ug/ml peptides. This receptor was taken from a human donor who received a COVID-19 vaccine. The chain couples TRBV18 to TRBJ1-1, with D uncertain. Sequencing was performed on CD4+ T cells from PBMCs cultured with HCoV-OC43 spike peptides, taken before COVID-19 vaccination. The subset was: HCoV-OC43 spike overlapping peptide pool stimulation. The CDR3 DNA sequence: TGTGCCAGCTCGCCGAGACCCGGATCCATGAACACTGAAGCTTTCTTT. Its translation: CASSPRPGSMNTEAFF.